This TCR beta chain appears in the sequencing data of a study of CD8 T cells in Susac syndrome. Study-wide findings and caveats: Only a relatively small number of individuals were included in the TCR sequencing and HLA analysis.

Sequencing of TCR beta was performed on blood CD8+ T cells and on blood CD4+ T cells. Negative isolation yielded the CD8+ and CD4+ T cells, while FACS enriched the TEMRA cells. Worth noting for this clonotype: Its antigen is unknown.

RNA amounts of roughly 0.5 to 1 ug underwent reverse transcription with random hexamers. The amplification used immunoSEQ multiplex PCR on TCR beta CDR3; it spanned 54 Vbeta and 13 Jbeta. TCRdb redid the calling of the immunoSEQ multiplex PCR reads with MiXCR, one entry per CDR3 protein. This table has roughly 120,000 distinct CDR3 sequences, around 94% appearing once. V gave up 0 bases and J gave up 10 bases; unmatched junction bases: 9. The CDR3 extends over 15 amino acids. From germline, CDR1 is SGDLS and CDR2 YYNGEE. The clonotype originates from a human donor with multiple sclerosis. The sequenced sample consisted of CD4+ T cells from PBMCs. The chain uses TRBV9 and TRBJ1-4; 7 bases fit TRBD1. The CDR3 reads CASSVDPGGTGKLFF. The CDR3 DNA reads as TGTGCCAGCAGCGTAGATCCAGGGGGAACTGGAAAACTGTTTTTT.